These T cell receptor beta chains were read from a single sample in a study of control samples from healthy donors and cancer patients. The method was immunoSEQ multiplex PCR; TCRdb's version includes in-frame clones alone and lacks a portion of them. The data contain tens of thousands of clones, over 75% of them singletons. Input material: blood. These receptor sequences come from a woman aged 45 to 65 in good health. Both conserved end residues are part of each CDR3. A D gene is named only where the DNA matches it firmly. The size field is filled for only some rows; it gives once, few, many or a size class.

cdr3_aa cdr3_nt v_call clone_size cdr3_length d_call j_call
CASSGPALDTQYF TGCGCCAGCAGTGGGCCAGCGCTTGATACGCAGTATTTT TRBV10-2 . 13 . TRBJ2-3
CASSAPGLVIGNEQFF TGTGCCAGCTCAGCTCCGGGACTAGTTATCGGCAATGAGCAGTTCTTC TRBV18 . 16 TRBD2 TRBJ2-1
CSSLRGTEQYF TGCAGCTCCCTCCGGGGGACGGAGCAGTACTTC TRBV29-1 . 11 . TRBJ2-7
CASSMGLAGIFLPSTDTQYF TGTGCCAGTAGTATGGGACTAGCGGGAATCTTTCTCCCCAGCACAGATACGCAGTATTTT TRBV19 . 20 TRBD2 TRBJ2-3
CASSDVADIRGQYF TGCGCCAGCAGTGATGTAGCGGATATACGTGGGCAGTACTTC TRBV10-1 . 14 . TRBJ2-7
CASSLVGDGNTIYF TGTGCCAGCAGCTTAGTCGGGGACGGAAACACCATATATTTT TRBV7-2 . 14 . TRBJ1-3
CASRRLAGVDEQFF TGTGCCAGCAGGCGACTAGCGGGAGTGGATGAGCAGTTCTTC TRBV6-6 . 14 TRBD2 TRBJ2-1
CASSGQGGGTEAFF TGTGCCAGCAGCGGACAGGGTGGGGGGACTGAAGCTTTCTTT TRBV7-9 . 14 TRBD1 TRBJ1-1
CASSFGQGNSPLHF TGTGCCAGCAGTTTTGGACAGGGGAACTCACCCCTCCACTTT TRBV6-1 . 14 TRBD1 TRBJ1-6
CASSPGAAYEQYF TGTGCCAGCTCACCGGGGGCGGCCTACGAGCAGTACTTC TRBV18 . 13 . TRBJ2-7
CASSLERGREAFF TGTGCCAGCAGCTTAGAACGGGGACGAGAAGCTTTCTTT TRBV11-2 . 13 . TRBJ1-1
CASSEPTGIGYTEAFF TGTGCCAGCTCAGAACCTACAGGGATAGGGTACACTGAAGCTTTCTTT TRBV18 . 16 . TRBJ1-1
CSVADSFGYGYTF TGCAGCGTTGCGGACAGCTTCGGCTATGGCTACACCTTC TRBV29-1 once 13 . TRBJ1-2
CASSLEGLASEQYF TGTGCCAGCAGCTTAGAGGGACTAGCTTCCGAGCAGTACTTC TRBV7-2 . 14 TRBD2 TRBJ2-7
CASSLDEFPPYNEQFF TGCGCCAGCAGCTTGGATGAGTTCCCCCCCTACAATGAGCAGTTCTTC TRBV5-1 . 16 . TRBJ2-1
CASKLGREIRSSYEQYF TGTGCCAGCAAACTAGGGAGGGAAATTCGGTCGTCCTACGAGCAGTACTTC TRBV2 . 17 TRBD2 TRBJ2-7
CARTGVGGNTEAFF TGTGCCAGAACAGGGGTTGGGGGGAACACTGAAGCTTTCTTT TRBV2 once 14 TRBD1 TRBJ1-1
CASRTSGNRYEQYF TGTGCCAGCAGGACTAGCGGAAACAGGTACGAGCAGTACTTC TRBV28 . 14 TRBD2 TRBJ2-7
CASSPRLAGGPLMFF TGTGCCAGCAGTCCCCGACTAGCGGGAGGGCCTTTAATGTTCTTC TRBV27 once 15 TRBD2 TRBJ2-1
CATSAVTGADTQYF TGTGCCACCAGTGCCGTGACAGGCGCAGATACGCAGTATTTT TRBV24-1 . 14 . TRBJ2-3
CASSLVRGRNEQFF TGCGCCAGCAGCTTGGTGCGGGGAAGGAATGAGCAGTTCTTC TRBV5-1 few 14 . TRBJ2-1
CASSLDRGANTGELFF TGTGCCAGCAGCTTGGACAGGGGAGCGAACACCGGGGAGCTGTTTTTT TRBV5-4 . 16 TRBD1 TRBJ2-2
CASSSLAGGYNEQFF TGTGCCAGCAGCTCACTAGCGGGAGGCTACAATGAGCAGTTCTTC TRBV5-4 . 15 TRBD2 TRBJ2-1
CASSEARGTGGLAFF TGTGCCAGCAGTGAAGCAAGGGGGACAGGGGGACTAGCTTTCTTT TRBV2 . 15 TRBD1 TRBJ1-1
CASSSTRGNTEAFF TGTGCCAGCAGCTCGACCAGGGGGAACACTGAAGCTTTCTTT TRBV5-5 . 14 . TRBJ1-1
CASRLAVSYNEQFF TGTGCCAGCAGGCTAGCGGTCTCCTACAATGAGCAGTTCTTC TRBV6-5 . 14 TRBD2 TRBJ2-1
CASSLQLEGDTGELFF TGTGCCAGCAGCTTGCAGTTGGAGGGAGACACCGGGGAGCTGTTTTTT TRBV5-6 . 16 . TRBJ2-2